Listed here are 16 T cell receptor beta chains from one sample, sequenced in a study of PD-1 blockade in classical Hodgkin lymphoma. Every single patient, without exception, relapsed after autologous stem cell transplantation, and brentuximab vedotin exposure varied. The protocol was immunoSEQ multiplex PCR, while the TCRdb copy is restricted to in-frame clones and leaves out a portion. The sample lists 55,000 to 80,000 clones, 70% to 90% occurring once. The source material was peripheral blood mononuclear cells (PBMCs), sampled at baseline. The receptor set was obtained from a human donor with classical Hodgkin lymphoma.

The genes are TRBV7-9 and TRBJ1-2, with D unresolved. Germline assignment: CDR1 SEHNR and CDR2 FQNEAQ (reference sequence). The CDR3 runs 15 residues. V dropped 5 bases and J dropped 6 bases, with 19 bases sitting between them. In DNA form, the CDR3 reads TGTGCCAGCAGCCTGCTACGGGGTTGGATAAATGGCTACACCTTC. This gives the protein CASSLLRGWINGYTF.

V and J are TRBV27 and TRBJ1-5, with 10 bases that match TRBD1. V shed 6 bases and J 2 bases; nucleotides not matched to a gene: 19. CDR1 and CDR2 (germline): MNHEY, SMNVEV (reference sequence). The CDR3 has 20 amino acids. This chain's CDR3 is CASSFLRGTGDVRRNQPQHF. For the CDR3, the DNA is TGTGCCAGCAGCTTCCTCCGCGGGACAGGGGATGTTAGACGCAATCAGCCCCAGCATTTT.

The chain carries TRBV19 and TRBJ1-5, with D unclear. Germline V CDR1 and CDR2: LNHDA, SQIVND (reference sequence). CDR3 length: 12 residues. V was clipped by 6 bases and J by 5 bases, with 8 bases between them. This chain's CDR3 is CASSARDQPQHF. As DNA, the CDR3 is TGTGCCAGTAGCGCCCGGGATCAGCCCCAGCATTTT.

The V call is TRBV7-3, the J call TRBJ1-5; no clear D. This CDR3 has 14 residues. Germline V gene sequence: CDR1 SGHTA, CDR2 FQGTGA. Trimming removed 3 bases at V and 0 bases at J, with 6 bases between. CDR3 residues: CASSLSDSNQPQHF. Here the CDR3 DNA reads TGTGCCAGCAGCTTGAGTGATAGCAATCAGCCCCAGCATTTT. The variable domain in full, completed from reference TRBV7-3 and TRBJ1-5, reads GAGVSQTPSNKVTEKGKYVELRCDPISGHTALYWYRQSLGQGPEFLIYFQGTGAADDSGLPNDRFFAVRPEGSVSTLKIQRTERGDSAVYLCASSLSDSNQPQHFGDGTRLSIL.

The J gene is TRBJ2-5, the V gene TRBV7-7, with D perhaps TRBD2 (5 bases). V lost 1 base, J lost 5 bases, and 11 bases lay in between. Germline CDR1 and CDR2: SSHAT and FNYEAQ (reference sequence). The CDR3 contains 14 residues. The CDR3 DNA reads TGTGCCAGCAGCTTAGTCGGGTGGAGGGAGACCCAGTACTTC. Translating it yields CASSLVGWRETQYF.

Only one count was recorded for this clone. This chain links TRBV7-2 with TRBJ2-5; 13 bases map to TRBD2. The J segment lost 9 bases and the V segment lost 5 bases, leaving 9 bases of the junction unmatched. Germline V gives CDR1 SGHTA, CDR2 FQGNSA. The CDR3 contains 15 residues. DNA for the CDR3: TGTGCCAGCAGCCCGGGACTAGCGGGGTCAGTTGCCCAGTACTTC. It encodes CASSPGLAGSVAQYF.

The rearrangement joins TRBV5-8 to TRBJ1-5, with unresolved D. The CDR3 is made up of 12 amino acids. Germline CDR1 SGHTS, CDR2 YDEGEE. Between the trimmed V and J ends, which lost 5 bases and 3 bases, there was a span of 6 bases. The CDR3 sequence: CASRGSNQPQHF. The CDR3 DNA reads as TGTGCCAGCAGAGGGTCCAATCAGCCCCAGCATTTT.

The chain employs TRBV10-3 and TRBJ1-2; 7 nucleotides align to TRBD1. CDR1 ENHRY and CDR2 SYGVKD come from the germline V gene. Trimming at V came to 3 bases and at J to 2 bases, leaving 3 bases not matched to a gene. This CDR3 has 14 residues. Here the CDR3 reads CAISEQGLNYGYTF. The CDR3, as DNA: TGTGCCATCAGTGAACAGGGGCTGAACTATGGCTACACCTTC.

The J gene is TRBJ2-5, the V gene TRBV5-4; the match to TRBD2 covers 9 bases. V shed 4 bases and J 4 bases; nucleotides not matched to a gene: 11. Germline V lookup: CDR1 SGHNT, CDR2 YYREEE (reference sequence). The CDR3 is 16 residues long. The CDR3 loop reads CASSQAGIAGAETQYF. CDR3 in DNA: TGTGCCAGCAGCCAAGCAGGAATAGCGGGGGCAGAGACCCAGTACTTC.

This rearrangement joins TRBV10-2 to TRBJ2-2, with a tentative D call TRBD2 (5 bases). V dropped 8 bases and J dropped 1 base, with 17 bases sitting between them. The V gene's germline CDR1 is WSHSY and CDR2 SAAADI. The CDR3 sequence is 16 residues long. The CDR3 DNA reads as TGCGCCAGCCCCGGGGAGAGCGGAGTGAACACCGGGGAGCTGTTTTTT. The encoded protein is CASPGESGVNTGELFF.

The chain carries TRBV14 and TRBJ2-4; TRBD1 matches at 7 bases. V gave up 0 bases and J gave up 3 bases; unmatched junction bases: 11. There are 18 residues in the CDR3. The germline CDR1 and CDR2 sequences are SGHDN and FVKESK. The CDR3 here is CASSQDRTGPSGKNIQYF. The CDR3 DNA is TGTGCCAGCAGCCAAGATCGGACAGGACCGAGCGGCAAAAACATTCAGTACTTC.

The genes are TRBV5-5 and TRBJ1-5; TRBD1 might be the D (6 bases). Germline loops: CDR1 SGHKS, CDR2 YYEKEE (reference sequence). Trimming shortened V by 5 bases and J by 7 bases, and 19 bases separated the two germline ends. The CDR3 contains 15 residues. In DNA form, the CDR3 reads TGTGCCAGCAGTAAAAAGGCAGGGGACGGCCAGCCCCAGCATTTT. Translated, it gives CASSKKAGDGQPQHF.

The chain couples TRBV18 to TRBJ2-5, with 9 bases identical to TRBD1. There are 15 residues in the CDR3. The J segment lost 1 base and the V segment lost 5 bases, leaving 5 bases of the junction unmatched. Germline-derived CDR1 and CDR2 are KGHSH and LQKENI. The CDR3: CASSERTGVQETQYF. CDR3 nucleotides: TGTGCCAGCTCAGAGAGGACAGGGGTCCAAGAGACCCAGTACTTC. Supplemented by reference TRBV18 and TRBJ2-5, the full variable domain reads NAGVMQNPRHLVRRRGQEARLRCSPMKGHSHVYWYRQLPEEGLKFMVYLQKENIIDESGMPKERFSAEFPKEGPSILRIQQVVRGDSAAYFCASSERTGVQETQYFGPGTRLLVL.

The V call is TRBV19, the J call TRBJ1-2; 9 nucleotides align to TRBD1. Looked up from germline, CDR1 is LNHDA and CDR2 is SQIVND (reference sequence). Trimming at V came to 4 bases and at J to 7 bases, leaving 7 bases not matched to a gene. The CDR3 consists of 14 residues. CDR3 in amino acids: CASSTGQGNIGYTF. CDR3 nucleotide sequence: TGTGCCAGTAGTACGGGACAGGGCAACATTGGCTACACCTTC. Drawing the rest from reference TRBV19 and TRBJ1-2, the complete variable domain is DGGITQSPKYLFRKEGQNVTLSCEQNLNHDAMYWYRQDPGQGLRLIYYSQIVNDFQKGDIAEGYSVSREKKESFPLTVTSAQKNPTAFYLCASSTGQGNIGYTFGSGTRLTVV.

The chain couples TRBV28 to TRBJ1-2, with D maybe TRBD1 (6 bases). Trimming took 3 bases from V and 6 from J, leaving 11 bases between them. CDR1 MDHEN and CDR2 SYDVKM come from the germline V gene. This CDR3 is built from 13 residues. The CDR3 DNA is TGTGCCAGCAGTTTCCAGGGGTTAGATGGCTACACCTTC. Its translation: CASSFQGLDGYTF.

The V gene is TRBV6-6, the J gene TRBJ2-2; D may correspond to TRBD1 or TRBD2 (6 bases each). V was trimmed by 1 base and J by 0 bases, leaving 9 bases between them. CDR1 and CDR2 (germline): MNHNY, SVGAGI (reference sequence). The CDR3 covers 16 residues. The CDR3 loop reads CASSYLGGANTGELFF. The DNA of the CDR3 is TGTGCCAGCAGTTACTTGGGGGGCGCGAACACCGGGGAGCTGTTTTTT.